This T cell receptor (beta chain) was identified during a study of cytomegalovirus exposure and HLA in healthy donors. General study points: The investigators catalogued some 160 TCR beta chains as cytomegalovirus-associated.

Primers included in the PCR were 60 Vbeta and 13 Jbeta primers. Clones were read by immunoSEQ multiplex PCR, and TCRdb kept only the in-frame ones, dropping some. Here the sample spans 45,000 to 55,000 clones, approximately 52% being singletons. As regards this clone: What it recognizes is unknown.

The CDR3 length is 16 residues. Germline-derived CDR1 and CDR2 are GTSNPN and SVGIG (reference sequence). Trimming took 3 bases from V and 2 from J; bases not matched to a gene: 10. The clonotype originates from a human donor in good health. Material: PBMCs. This chain connects TRBV30 to TRBJ1-3; 7 bases are shared with TRBD1. CDR3 amino acids: CAWRTLKGAPGNTIYF. The CDR3 coding sequence is TGTGCCTGGAGGACCCTAAAGGGGGCTCCTGGAAACACCATATATTTT.